The 24 T cell receptor beta chains below all came from one sample that was sequenced in a study of cytomegalovirus exposure and HLA in healthy donors. 60 Vbeta and 13 Jbeta primers were used in PCR. The protocol was immunoSEQ multiplex PCR, while the TCRdb copy is restricted to in-frame clones and leaves out a portion. The sample lists approximately 190,000 clones, about 80% seen once, with over 2% in the top ten. Sequencing was carried out using PBMCs. Receptors were obtained from a woman aged 45-65 years in good health and CMV-seropositive.

This chain connects TRBV5-1 to TRBJ2-5, with 11 bases that match TRBD2. Germline CDR1 SGHRS, CDR2 YFSETQ. There are 16 residues in the CDR3. Germline trimming cut 6 bases from V and 4 bases from J; bases unmatched to any gene: 11. The CDR3 DNA sequence: TGCGCCAGCAAGTCGCAATCTAGCGGGGGGCCAGAGACCCAGTACTTC. This translates into CASKSQSSGGPETQYF.

The V gene is TRBV13, the J gene TRBJ2-5, with 9 nucleotides matching TRBD1. The end of the DNA is better explained by TRBJ2-7, so the J call may be wrong. This CDR3 contains 13 residues. Germline loops: CDR1 PRHDT, CDR2 FYEKMQ (reference sequence). The CDR3 region is CASSANRGLEQYF. The CDR3 bases are TGTGCCAGCAGCGCAAACAGGGGGCTCGAGCAGTACTTC.

The rearrangement uses TRBV6-5 and TRBJ1-5, with D perhaps TRBD1 (5 bases). Germline values: CDR1 MNHEY, CDR2 SVGAGI. This CDR3 has 14 residues. V was clipped by 6 bases and J by 5 bases, with 14 bases between them. CDR3 DNA sequence: TGTGCCAGCAGCCCTACGGGGGGGGATCAGCCCCAGCATTTT. Translating it yields CASSPTGGDQPQHF.

On this clone: At one of its ends the junction is not consistent with the germline gene, which may arise from a read error. The rearrangement joins TRBV7-9 to TRBJ1-1; D is unresolved. The CDR3 has 13 amino acids. Germline values: CDR1 SEHNR, CDR2 FQNEAQ (reference sequence). The DNA for the CDR3 is TGTTCCAGCAGCTTTGACGAGTCAACGGGAGCTTTCTTT. It codes for CSSSFDESTGAFF.

With regard to this clone: An end of the junction differs from the germline gene, which may be a read error. The chain recombines TRBV7-7 with TRBJ2-1; no definite D call. Germline V lookup: CDR1 SSHAT, CDR2 FNYEAQ (reference sequence). This CDR3 is built from 13 residues. DNA for the CDR3: TGTGCTAGCAGCTTCCAACCTAACAATGAGCAGTTCTTC. Protein: CASSFQPNNEQFF.

The rearrangement uses TRBV5-4 and TRBJ1-4; 12 bases match TRBD1. Per germline, CDR1 SGHNT and CDR2 YYREEE (reference sequence). The CDR3 loop spans 16 amino acids. V trimming: 4 bases; J trimming: 8 bases; junction bases outside the gene matches: 9. The chain's CDR3 is CASSPGTGGSQEKLFF. In nucleotides, the CDR3 is TGTGCCAGCAGCCCCGGGACAGGGGGCTCGCAGGAAAAACTGTTTTTT.

The chain combines TRBV2 with TRBJ2-7; a weak D match, TRBD2 (5 bases). Germline CDR1 is SNHLY and CDR2 is FYNNEI. The ends were cut back, 6 bases at V and 6 bases at J, with 9 bases in the middle. The CDR3 runs to 11 residues. The CDR3 region has the DNA TGTGCCAGCAGCGTACGGGGCGAGCAGTACTTC. Translation gives CASSVRGEQYF. The entire variable domain, with the rest obtained from reference TRBV2 and TRBJ2-7, is as follows: EPEVTQTPSHQVTQMGQEVILRCVPISNHLYFYWYRQILGQKVEFLVSFYNNEISEKSEIFDDQFSVERPDGSNFTLKIRSTKLEDSAMYFCASSVRGEQYFGPGTRLTVT.

The CDR3 loop is CASSNSGATDTQYF. CDR3 in DNA: TGTGCCAGCAGTAATAGCGGGGCCACAGATACGCAGTATTTT. The chain recombines TRBV28 with TRBJ2-3; TRBD2 matches at 8 bases. Germline lookup yields CDR1 MDHEN and CDR2 SYDVKM. After removal of 5 bases from V and 2 bases from J, the junction contained 3 bases not matched to a gene. CDR3 size: 14 residues.

This chain links TRBV7-6 with TRBJ2-5; 7 bases line up with TRBD1. The end of the DNA fits TRBJ2-7 better, so the J call may be wrong. CDR1 is SGHVS and CDR2 is FNYEAQ in the germline V gene. The CDR3 covers 12 residues. CDR3 sequence: CASTTTGREQYF. The CDR3 DNA follows: TGTGCCAGCACCACGACAGGGCGCGAGCAGTACTTC.

The chain couples TRBV7-3 to TRBJ1-1; possible D gene TRBD1, 6 bases. The CDR3 is 14 residues long. CDR1 is SGHTA and CDR2 is FQGTGA in the germline V gene. V lost 0 bases and J lost 3, with 8 bases in between. The CDR3 sequence is CASSLTGGDTEAFF. The CDR3 DNA reads TGTGCCAGCAGCTTAACAGGGGGGGACACTGAAGCTTTCTTT. The entire variable domain, with the rest obtained from reference TRBV7-3 and TRBJ1-1, is as follows: GAGVSQTPSNKVTEKGKYVELRCDPISGHTALYWYRQSLGQGPEFLIYFQGTGAADDSGLPNDRFFAVRPEGSVSTLKIQRTERGDSAVYLCASSLTGGDTEAFFGQGTRLTVV.

This clone is a singleton in its sample. The chain joins TRBV28 to TRBJ1-5; 8 positions agree with TRBD1. Germline lookup yields CDR1 MDHEN and CDR2 SYDVKM. CDR3 length: 18 amino acids. With 7 bases clipped from V and 0 bases from J, the junction kept 14 bases outside the gene matches. In DNA, the CDR3 is TGTGCCAGCACCCTGTCTCCCGGACAGGGCTATAGCAATCAGCCCCAGCATTTT. It specifies CASTLSPGQGYSNQPQHF. The entire variable domain, with the rest obtained from reference TRBV28 and TRBJ1-5, is as follows: DVKVTQSSRYLVKRTGEKVFLECVQDMDHENMFWYRQDPGLGLRLIYFSYDVKMKEKGDIPEGYSVSREKKERFSLILESASTNQTSMYLCASTLSPGQGYSNQPQHFGDGTRLSIL.

The CDR3 protein is CASRLLRGDESEKLFF. DNA of the CDR3: TGTGCCAGCAGGCTATTGCGGGGGGATGAAAGTGAAAAACTGTTTTTT. The chain carries TRBV27 and TRBJ1-4; D might be TRBD1 (5 bases). The CDR3 length is 16 residues. V lost 6 bases, J lost 7 bases, and 21 bases lay in between. Germline CDR1 reads MNHEY; CDR2 reads SMNVEV (reference sequence).

This clone was counted only a few times. CDR3 nucleotide sequence: TGTGCCGGCCGGACAGGGAGGAACTATGGCTACACCTTC. Amino acid sequence: CAGRTGRNYGYTF. The V gene is TRBV6-5, the J gene TRBJ1-2, with 8 bases matching TRBD1. Germline V gene lookup returns CDR1 MNHEY and CDR2 SVGAGI. The CDR3 is 13 residues long. The junction had 7 bases not matched to a gene; V was cut back by 11 bases and J by 2 bases.

This sequence joins TRBV11-1 and TRBJ1-1; the D is unclear. The V end lost 2 bases, the J end lost 1 base, and 5 bases lay between the germline ends. CDR3 length: 13 amino acids. Germline values: CDR1 SGHAT, CDR2 FQDESV (reference sequence). The CDR3: CASSLNRNTEAFF. In DNA form, the CDR3 reads TGTGCCAGCAGCTTAAACAGGAACACTGAAGCTTTCTTT.

This sequence joins TRBV9 and TRBJ2-3; TRBD2 is a possible D gene (6 bases). V was trimmed by 2 bases and J by 5 bases, leaving 12 bases between them. Germline CDR1 and CDR2: SGDLS and YYNGEE. The CDR3 is made up of 14 amino acids. The CDR3 nucleotides read TGTGCCAGCAGCGTTGAGACCGGGGGAGATACGCAGTATTTT. This codes for CASSVETGGDTQYF.

The chain uses TRBV21-1 and TRBJ1-2; no DNA check was done on the table's D call, TRBD1. TRBV21-1 is a pseudogene locus. The CDR3 contains 16 residues. The CDR3: CASSKARQGALYGYTF. The DNA for the CDR3 is TGTGCCAGCAGCAAAGCGAGACAGGGGGCCCTCTATGGCTACACCTTC.

This chain links TRBV28 with TRBJ1-1, with TRBD1 as a possible D gene (5 bases). Trimming took off 5 bases at V and 5 bases at J, with 12 bases between the two ends. From germline, CDR1 is MDHEN and CDR2 SYDVKM. There are 13 residues in the CDR3. This chain's CDR3 is CASSTTQGTEAFF. The CDR3 region has the DNA TGTGCCAGCAGTACGACCCAGGGTACTGAAGCTTTCTTT.

The V gene is TRBV4-1, the J gene TRBJ1-2; perhaps TRBD1 as D (5 bases). The CDR3 length is 13 residues. Trimming shortened V by 1 base and J by 4 bases, and 7 bases separated the two germline ends. The germline V gene has CDR1 MGHRA and CDR2 YSYEKL. Here the CDR3 reads CASSQAGIYGYTF. The CDR3, as DNA: TGCGCCAGCAGCCAAGCAGGGATCTATGGCTACACCTTC.

The CDR3 nucleotides read TGCGCCAGCAGCTTGGCCCAGGGCCTGAACACTGAAGCTTTCTTT. Residues: CASSLAQGLNTEAFF. The chain has TRBV5-1 and TRBJ1-1; a weak D match, TRBD1 (5 bases). Looked up from germline, CDR1 is SGHRS and CDR2 is YFSETQ. V was clipped by 0 bases and J by 0 bases, with 9 bases between them. There are 15 residues in the CDR3. Drawing the rest from reference TRBV5-1 and TRBJ1-1, the complete variable domain is KAGVTQTPRYLIKTRGQQVTLSCSPISGHRSVSWYQQTPGQGLQFLFEYFSETQRNKGNFPGRFSGRQFSNSRSEMNVSTLELGDSALYLCASSLAQGLNTEAFFGQGTRLTVV.

This chain links TRBV7-2 with TRBJ2-5; 13 positions agree with TRBD2. V shed 3 bases and J 2 bases; nucleotides not matched to a gene: 3. Looked up from germline, CDR1 is SGHTA and CDR2 is FQGNSA. The CDR3 has 16 amino acids. The CDR3 nucleotides are TGTGCCAGCAGCTTGAAACTAGCGGGGGGGCAAGAGACCCAGTACTTC. Translated, it gives CASSLKLAGGQETQYF.

This clone was seen more than once but under ten times. Sequence at one end of the junction differs from germline and may be a read error. This chain links TRBV6-1 with TRBJ1-5; D unclear. The CDR3 consists of 11 residues. Germline assignment: CDR1 MNHNS and CDR2 SASEGT. CDR3 sequence reads: CASSEANRPRF. CDR3 nucleotides: TGTGCCAGCAGTGAAGCGAACAGACCGAGATTT.

V gene TRBV11-3 combines with J gene TRBJ2-3; TRBD2 matches at 8 bases. CDR3 length: 14 residues. V gave up 5 bases and J gave up 5 bases; unmatched junction bases: 6. The germline CDR1 and CDR2 sequences are SGHNT and YENEEA. CDR3 sequence: CASSPSGGVDTQYF. The CDR3 nucleotides read TGTGCCAGCAGCCCAAGCGGGGGTGTAGATACGCAGTATTTT.

The gene calls are TRBV2 and TRBJ2-1; TRBD2 might be the D (5 bases). The CDR3 consists of 13 residues. Looked up from germline, CDR1 is SNHLY and CDR2 is FYNNEI. CDR3 region: CATTRVSRDEQFF. The CDR3 DNA reads TGTGCTACAACTCGGGTATCGAGGGATGAGCAGTTCTTC.

The chain links TRBV30 to TRBJ2-7; TRBD2 might be the D (5 bases). Trimming took off 4 bases at V and 3 bases at J, with 13 bases between the two ends. The CDR3 contains 13 residues. Per the germline V gene, CDR1 is GTSNPN and CDR2 is SVGIG (reference sequence). CDR3 sequence reads: CAWTPGRGYEQYF. The CDR3 nucleotides read TGTGCCTGGACACCCGGACGGGGCTACGAGCAGTACTTC.